One and the same sample provided the 12 T cell receptor beta chains below, sequenced in a study of blood T cell repertoires in COVID-19. Data came from immunoSEQ multiplex PCR; TCRdb stores just in-frame clones and leaves some out. The table has about 260,000 clones, roughly 90% seen once; the top ten hold 3.5% to 4.5%. What was sequenced was peripheral blood. These receptors all come from a man aged 60 to 69 who had recovered from COVID-19.

The rearrangement uses TRBV30 and TRBJ1-4; D uncertain. CDR1 and CDR2 from the germline V gene are GTSNPN and SVGIG (reference sequence). V was pared by 0 bases and J by 3 bases, with 11 bases between. This CDR3 region has 15 residues. This CDR3 is CAWSVQLTANEKLFF. As DNA, the CDR3 is TGTGCCTGGAGTGTTCAACTTACGGCTAATGAAAAACTGTTTTTT.

This clone was counted a single time. The chain couples TRBV6-5 to TRBJ1-5; 10 positions match TRBD1. There are 14 residues in the CDR3. V was pared by 6 bases and J by 5 bases, with 4 bases of the junction left unmatched. Per germline, CDR1 MNHEY and CDR2 SVGAGI. CDR3 coding DNA: TGTGCCAGCAGCCCCGGGACAGGGGATCAGCCCCAGCATTTT. Translated, it gives CASSPGTGDQPQHF.

V usage is TRBV21-1 and J usage is TRBJ2-7; the table's D call, TRBD1, has no DNA check behind it. TRBV21-1 is noted as a pseudogene. This CDR3 is built from 13 residues. CDR3 protein: CASKPQGSYEQYF. The CDR3 DNA sequence: TGTGCCAGCAAACCGCAGGGCTCCTACGAGCAGTACTTC.

The sample holds one count of this clone. The chain employs TRBV5-1 and TRBJ1-2; D is unclear. CDR3 length: 15 residues. The V end lost 1 base, the J end lost 6 bases, and 16 bases lay between the germline ends. Germline V gene data show CDR1 as SGHRS and CDR2 as YFSETQ. DNA of the CDR3: TGCGCCAGCAGCTTGAACGCCCGAGTGAGGGATGGCTACACCTTC. Amino acid sequence: CASSLNARVRDGYTF. The whole variable domain, filled in from reference TRBV5-1 and TRBJ1-2, reads KAGVTQTPRYLIKTRGQQVTLSCSPISGHRSVSWYQQTPGQGLQFLFEYFSETQRNKGNFPGRFSGRQFSNSRSEMNVSTLELGDSALYLCASSLNARVRDGYTFGSGTRLTVV.

CDR3 loop: CASSQHVGGQIKIYNEQFF. In DNA form, the CDR3 reads TGTGCCAGCAGCCAGCACGTTGGTGGGCAGATCAAAATCTACAATGAGCAGTTCTTC. The rearrangement links TRBV4-2 to TRBJ2-1; D is undetermined. Trimming took off 3 bases at V and 3 bases at J, with 24 bases between the two ends. From germline, CDR1 is LGHNA and CDR2 YNFKEQ. The CDR3 loop spans 19 amino acids.

V gene TRBV5-8 combines with J gene TRBJ1-5; possible D gene TRBD1, 5 bases. Germline V lookup: CDR1 SGHTS, CDR2 YDEGEE. V shed 4 bases and J shed 1 base, with 18 bases lying between them. The CDR3 covers 17 residues. The CDR3 DNA is TGTGCCAGCAGCGAGGGTTCGCAGGGAGGGAGCAATCAGCCCCAGCATTTT. Translation gives CASSEGSQGGSNQPQHF.

This clone was counted between two and nine times. The rearrangement uses TRBV7-9 and TRBJ1-5; TRBD1 might be the D (5 bases). Germline CDR1 SEHNR, CDR2 FQNEAQ (reference sequence). The CDR3 loop spans 12 amino acids. With 2 bases removed from V and 8 bases from J, the gap between germline ends came to 7 bases. As DNA, the CDR3 is TGTGCCAGCAGCTTATCGGACAAGCCCCAGCATTTT. It specifies CASSLSDKPQHF. The full variable domain, completed using reference TRBV7-9 and TRBJ1-5, is DTGVSQNPRHKITKRGQNVTFRCDPISEHNRLYWYRQTLGQGPEFLTYFQNEAQLEKSRLLSDRFSAERPKGSFSTLEIQRTEQGDSAMYLCASSLSDKPQHFGDGTRLSIL.

CDR3 nucleotides: TGTGCCAGCAGGGAACGGGACAGTAGCACAGATACGCAGTATTTT. Protein product: CASRERDSSTDTQYF. This chain connects TRBV2 to TRBJ2-3, with TRBD1 matching 7 bases. Germline V gene lookup returns CDR1 SNHLY and CDR2 FYNNEI. The CDR3 runs to 15 residues. V trimming: 6 bases; J trimming: 0 bases; junction bases outside the gene matches: 6. The complete variable domain, with remaining parts taken from reference TRBV2 and TRBJ2-3, reads EPEVTQTPSHQVTQMGQEVILRCVPISNHLYFYWYRQILGQKVEFLVSFYNNEISEKSEIFDDQFSVERPDGSNFTLKIRSTKLEDSAMYFCASRERDSSTDTQYFGPGTRLTVL.

The chain employs TRBV7-9 and TRBJ1-4; weak D call: TRBD1 (5 bases). The V gene lost 3 bases and the J gene lost 2 bases, with 10 bases spanning the gap. Germline V lookup: CDR1 SEHNR, CDR2 FQNEAQ (reference sequence). The CDR3 extends over 15 amino acids. CDR3 in amino acids: CASSFSGTTNEKLFF. The DNA for the CDR3 is TGTGCCAGCAGCTTCTCAGGGACTACTAATGAAAAACTGTTTTTT.

This clone was seen a few times. V is TRBV7-9 and J is TRBJ2-3; D remains unclear. Germline CDR1 reads SEHNR; CDR2 reads FQNEAQ (reference sequence). The length of the CDR3 is 11 residues. Trimming took off 5 bases at V and 5 bases at J, with 5 bases between the two ends. DNA for the CDR3: TGTGCCAGCAGCAACGGAGATACGCAGTATTTT. Protein product: CASSNGDTQYF.

This sequence joins TRBV27 and TRBJ2-1, with TRBD1 matching 9 bases. After removal of 6 bases from V and 7 bases from J, the junction contained 4 bases not matched to a gene. CDR1 is MNHEY and CDR2 is SMNVEV in the germline V gene (reference sequence). The CDR3 consists of 13 residues. The CDR3 DNA sequence: TGTGCCAGCAGACCGGGACAGGGTAATGAGCAGTTCTTC. It codes for CASRPGQGNEQFF.

V is TRBV20-1 and J is TRBJ2-1; 9 positions match TRBD1. The germline V gene encodes CDR1 DFQATT and CDR2 SNEGSKA (reference sequence). This CDR3 spans 17 amino acids. J gave up 4 bases and V 6 bases, and 16 bases lay outside the gene matches. The CDR3: CSASPILGQGPYNEQFF. The CDR3 coding sequence is TGCAGTGCCAGTCCTATCCTCGGACAGGGGCCGTACAATGAGCAGTTCTTC.